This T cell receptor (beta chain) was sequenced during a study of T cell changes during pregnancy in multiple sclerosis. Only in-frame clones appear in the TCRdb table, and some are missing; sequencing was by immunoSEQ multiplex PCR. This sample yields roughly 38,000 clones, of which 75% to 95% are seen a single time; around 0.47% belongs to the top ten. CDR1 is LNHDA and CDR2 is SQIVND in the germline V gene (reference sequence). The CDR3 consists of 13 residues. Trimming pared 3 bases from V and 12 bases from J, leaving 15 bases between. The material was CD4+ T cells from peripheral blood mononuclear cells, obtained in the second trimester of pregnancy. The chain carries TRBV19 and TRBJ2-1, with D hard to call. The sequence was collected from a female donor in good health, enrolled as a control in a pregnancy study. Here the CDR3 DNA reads TGTGCCAGTAGTATTTTTCCCCAGGTTGTGCAGTTCTTC. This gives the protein CASSIFPQVVQFF. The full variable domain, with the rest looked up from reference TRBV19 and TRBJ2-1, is DGGITQSPKYLFRKEGQNVTLSCEQNLNHDAMYWYRQDPGQGLRLIYYSQIVNDFQKGDIAEGYSVSREKKESFPLTVTSAQKNPTAFYLCASSIFPQVVQFFGPGTRLTVL.